One and the same sample provided the 15 T cell receptor beta chains below, sequenced in a study of cytomegalovirus exposure and HLA in healthy donors. 13 Jbeta primers and 60 Vbeta primers were used for the PCR. Produced via immunoSEQ multiplex PCR; TCRdb's table is partial and in-frame only. Among 150,000 to 200,000 clones, more than 65% were seen once, and the ten largest hold 3.4%. Source material: PBMCs. These receptors all come from a man aged 35 to 55 in good health and CMV-seropositive.

V usage is TRBV20-1 and J usage is TRBJ1-4; D gene unclear. This CDR3 is 11 amino acids long. The germline V gene has CDR1 DFQATT and CDR2 SNEGSKA (reference sequence). Trimming left V 3 bases short and J 5 bases short, with 4 bases between. CDR3: CSASLNEKLFF. The DNA of the CDR3 is TGCAGTGCTAGTTTAAATGAAAAACTGTTTTTT.

The genes are TRBV6-5 and TRBJ2-1; 12 positions match TRBD2. The CDR3 is made up of 15 amino acids. The V and J ends lost 5 bases and 8 bases, in that order; junction bases with no gene match: 7. The germline gives CDR1 MNHEY, CDR2 SVGAGI. The DNA for the CDR3 is TGTGCCAGCAGTCCTCGACTAGCGGGAGTGGATGAGCAGTTCTTC. Residues: CASSPRLAGVDEQFF.

This rearrangement joins TRBV19 to TRBJ2-1, with TRBD2 matching 10 bases. Trimming took 6 bases from V and 2 from J; bases not matched to a gene: 1. The CDR3 is made up of 14 amino acids. Germline-derived CDR1 and CDR2 are LNHDA and SQIVND (reference sequence). The CDR3 loop reads CASSLAGAYNEQFF. The CDR3 nucleotides read TGTGCCAGTAGCCTAGCGGGAGCCTACAATGAGCAGTTCTTC.

With regard to this clone: Other DNA variants within this sample encode the same CDR3. The CDR3 nucleotides read TGCGCCAGCAGCTTGGCGGGGGTGGGCACAGATACGCAGTATTTT. It yields the protein CASSLAGVGTDTQYF. This chain connects TRBV5-1 to TRBJ2-3, with a possible D match to TRBD2 (6 bases). Germline V gene lookup returns CDR1 SGHRS and CDR2 YFSETQ. CDR3 length: 15 amino acids. V dropped 0 bases and J dropped 1 base, with 9 bases sitting between them.

The chain has TRBV27 and TRBJ1-4, with 8 bases lining up with TRBD1. V dropped 5 bases and J dropped 7; count of bases not matched to a gene: 9. Germline lookup yields CDR1 MNHEY and CDR2 SMNVEV (reference sequence). This CDR3 spans 15 amino acids. CDR3: CASSGAQGAFEKLFF. CDR3 bases: TGTGCCAGCAGTGGGGCCCAGGGGGCGTTTGAAAAACTGTTTTTT.

As concerns this clone: The same CDR3 can be traced to other DNA sequences in this sample. The chain couples TRBV5-1 to TRBJ2-3; TRBD2 aligns across 14 bases. Germline CDR1 is SGHRS and CDR2 is YFSETQ. J was trimmed by 4 bases and V by 4 bases; bases with no gene match: 2. This CDR3 has 15 amino acids. The DNA of the CDR3 is TGCGCCAGCAGCACGGGACTAGCGGGGGCAGATACGCAGTATTTT. Residues: CASSTGLAGADTQYF.

The rearrangement uses TRBV6-1 and TRBJ2-3; no clear D gene. The germline CDR1 and CDR2 sequences are MNHNS and SASEGT. Trimming left V 5 bases short and J 4 bases short, with 4 bases between. The CDR3 length is 11 residues. The CDR3: CASSFSDTQYF. The CDR3 coding sequence is TGTGCCAGCAGTTTCTCAGATACGCAGTATTTT.

This clone appeared a few times. The CDR3 spells CASSTGLAGDPSYNEQFF. In DNA form, the CDR3 reads TGTGCCAGTAGCACCGGTCTAGCGGGGGACCCCTCCTACAATGAGCAGTTCTTC. The chain joins TRBV19 to TRBJ2-1, with TRBD2 matching 10 bases. The CDR3 sequence is 18 residues long. The V gene's germline CDR1 is LNHDA and CDR2 SQIVND (reference sequence). The trim removed 6 bases at V and 0 bases at J, leaving 11 bases unmatched.

V and J are TRBV2 and TRBJ1-2; D perhaps matches TRBD1 (6 bases). Germline V gene lookup returns CDR1 SNHLY and CDR2 FYNNEI. Trimming took 7 bases from V and 4 from J, leaving 16 bases between them. The CDR3 sequence is 14 residues long. CDR3 bases: TGTGCCAGCACCGAGGGGGAAGTTGGCTATGGCTACACCTTC. Amino acids: CASTEGEVGYGYTF.

The genes are TRBV6-1 and TRBJ1-1; tentative D call: TRBD1 (6 bases). The germline V and J ends were trimmed by 5 bases and 1 base, with 11 bases remaining between them. Germline values: CDR1 MNHNS, CDR2 SASEGT. The CDR3 extends over 14 amino acids. In nucleotides, the CDR3 is TGTGCCAGCAGTAAGGACAGACAGAACACTGAAGCTTTCTTT. Protein: CASSKDRQNTEAFF.

A single count supports this clone. V usage is TRBV5-1 and J usage is TRBJ2-7; 12 nucleotides agree with TRBD2. The CDR3 contains 18 residues. Unmatched junction bases numbered 13, after V lost 4 bases and J lost 2 bases. Germline values: CDR1 SGHRS, CDR2 YFSETQ. The CDR3 region is CASSAHLTLAGGTYEQYF. Written as DNA, the CDR3 is TGCGCCAGCAGCGCGCACCTCACCCTAGCGGGAGGGACCTACGAGCAGTACTTC. Looking up the rest from reference TRBV5-1 and TRBJ2-7 gives the full variable domain: KAGVTQTPRYLIKTRGQQVTLSCSPISGHRSVSWYQQTPGQGLQFLFEYFSETQRNKGNFPGRFSGRQFSNSRSEMNVSTLELGDSALYLCASSAHLTLAGGTYEQYFGPGTRLTVT.

In its sample, this clone was seen a few times. The J gene is TRBJ2-3, the V gene TRBV4-2; 9 positions agree with TRBD1. Trimming cost V 0 bases and J 2 bases; bases outside gene matches: 9. The germline CDR1 and CDR2 sequences are LGHNA and YNFKEQ. The CDR3 runs 18 residues. The chain's CDR3 is CASSQEVKGTGTTDTQYF. The CDR3 region has the DNA TGTGCCAGCAGCCAAGAGGTCAAAGGGACAGGGACCACAGATACGCAGTATTTT.

The chain is built from TRBV6-5 and TRBJ1-4; 11 bases are a match to TRBD1. J lost 6 bases, V lost 5 bases, and 5 bases had no gene match. CDR1 is MNHEY, CDR2 SVGAGI, per germline. The CDR3 covers 15 residues. The DNA for the CDR3 is TGTGCCAGCAGTGGACCGGGACAGGGGGATGAAAAACTGTTTTTT. This sequence encodes CASSGPGQGDEKLFF.

CDR3 loop: CATSRSQGRGETQYF. The CDR3 bases are TGTGCCACCAGCAGATCACAGGGGAGAGGGGAGACCCAGTACTTC. The V gene is TRBV15, the J gene TRBJ2-5; 7 nucleotides match TRBD1. V shed 2 bases and J 5 bases; nucleotides not matched to a gene: 8. Looked up from germline, CDR1 is LNHNV and CDR2 is YYDKDF (reference sequence). The CDR3 length is 15 residues.

The chain carries TRBV18 and TRBJ1-6, with unresolved D. CDR3 length: 14 residues. The germline CDR1 and CDR2 sequences are KGHSH and LQKENI. Trimming pared 3 bases from V and 11 bases from J, leaving 14 bases between. The CDR3 DNA follows: TGTGCCAGCTCACCCGAGGAGTTCTCTACACCCCTCCACTTT. It is translated as CASSPEEFSTPLHF.